A single sample gave rise to the 9 T cell receptor beta chains below, sequenced in a study of CD8 T cells in Susac syndrome. Roughly 0.5 to 1 ug RNA was reverse transcribed with random hexamers. TCRdb independently ran MiXCR on the immunoSEQ multiplex PCR reads; one entry per CDR3 protein. The table shows some 110,000 distinct CDR3 sequences, with nearly 96% occurring only once. Sequencing was carried out using CD4+ T cells from PBMCs. These receptors came from a human donor with Susac syndrome.

The chain combines TRBV12-3 or TRBV12-4 with TRBJ1-1, with D perhaps matching TRBD1 (5 bases). V lost 1 base and J lost 3, with 9 bases in between. The CDR3 runs to 14 residues. Written as DNA, the CDR3 is TGTGCCAGCAGTTTAGTGGACACATACACTGAAGCTTTCTTT. Amino acid sequence: CASSLVDTYTEAFF.

The V call is TRBV12-3 or TRBV12-4, the J call TRBJ2-7; no definite D call. The CDR3 has 13 amino acids. Trimming removed 1 base from V and 8 bases from J, with 12 bases in between. The CDR3 DNA sequence: TGTGCCAGCAGTTTAGGTAGGGAAGTTAAGCAGTACTTC. Its translation is CASSLGREVKQYF.

The gene calls are TRBV27 and TRBJ1-5; D is unresolved. This CDR3 is built from 14 residues. Deletions cut 5 bases from V and 0 bases from J, with 8 bases between. From germline, CDR1 is MNHEY and CDR2 SMNVEV (reference sequence). CDR3 DNA sequence: TGTGCCAGCAGTCCACAATCTAGCAATCAGCCCCAGCATTTT. This translates into CASSPQSSNQPQHF.

The gene calls are TRBV20-1 and TRBJ1-4; 8 nucleotides agree with TRBD1. The CDR3 is made up of 13 amino acids. Germline V gene lookup returns CDR1 DFQATT and CDR2 SNEGSKA (reference sequence). The V and J ends lost 6 bases and 8 bases, in that order; junction bases with no gene match: 8. The DNA for the CDR3 is TGCAGTGCCGCGGACAGGGTGAGGGAAAAACTGTTTTTT. It encodes CSAADRVREKLFF.

The rearrangement joins TRBV20-1 to TRBJ2-3, with D uncertain. V lost 5 bases and J lost 2, with 11 bases in between. Germline assignment: CDR1 DFQATT and CDR2 SNEGSKA (reference sequence). This CDR3 is 13 amino acids long. The CDR3 nucleotides are TGCAGTGCTGGTCCCTATTACACAGATACGCAGTATTTT. This translates into CSAGPYYTDTQYF.

This rearrangement joins TRBV7-3 to TRBJ2-2; no clear D gene. CDR1 and CDR2 (germline): SGHTA, FQGTGA. The CDR3 runs to 15 residues. The V end lost 3 bases, the J end lost 4 bases, and 12 bases lay between the germline ends. The DNA of the CDR3 is TGTGCCAGCAGCTTCGACGGAGCGAGCACCGGGGAGCTGTTTTTT. Translation gives CASSFDGASTGELFF.

V and J are TRBV7-8 and TRBJ2-3, with TRBD1 identical over 7 bases. Germline V lookup: CDR1 SGHVS, CDR2 FQNEAQ. This CDR3 is 15 amino acids long. Losses at the gene ends were 1 base for V and 5 bases for J; bases not matched to a gene: 6. CDR3 bases: TGTGCCAGCAGCTTAGGGACAGGCCGTGGAGATACGCAGTATTTT. It translates to CASSLGTGRGDTQYF.

The chain is built from TRBV19 and TRBJ1-1, with TRBD1 matching over 7 bases. The CDR3 runs 12 residues. The V gene end was trimmed by 7 bases and the J gene end by 10 bases; junction bases not matched to a gene: 9. Germline lookup yields CDR1 LNHDA and CDR2 SQIVND (reference sequence). The CDR3, as DNA: TGTGCCAGTAATCAATCCCGACAGGGAGCTTTCTTT. Its translation is CASNQSRQGAFF.

This chain joins TRBV7-2 and TRBJ1-2; the D gene is possibly TRBD1 (5 bases). CDR1 is SGHTA and CDR2 is FQGNSA in the germline V gene. The CDR3 consists of 14 residues. Trimming shortened V by 0 bases and J by 6 bases, and 11 bases separated the two germline ends. CDR3 region: CASSLASREDGYTF. CDR3 nucleotides: TGTGCCAGCAGCTTAGCTTCCAGGGAGGATGGCTACACCTTC.